The source of this T cell receptor beta chain is a study of T cells after yellow fever vaccination (dated by TCRdb to about 2019). For context, the study as a whole: The SMART-Seq v4 Ultra Low Input RNA kit was used to prepare libraries from fractions with low cell numbers. Blood samples were taken at several timepoints before and after primary and secondary immunization, and bulk PBMC replicates and cell subsets were isolated. Two healthy male donors, one aged 18 to 29 and one aged 30 to 40 years, were included in the cohort. To follow T-cell clones before and after primary and booster YFV17D yellow fever vaccination, bulk TCR alpha and beta repertoires were sequenced over time. Overall study results and their limits: A small share of clonotypes occurred in both CD4 and CD8 compartments, likely arising from convergent recombination. After the booster, most of the clones that had expanded following primary vaccination were detected again (roughly 96% of CD4 and around 90% of CD8), which suggests that memory was broadly maintained. The secondary T-cell response was found to be weaker but faster than the primary response, with a peak reached on day 5 rather than on day 15. Because the study included only a couple of donors, the extent to which the findings can be generalized is limited. Because abundant contaminating clonotypes from the bulk population could be contained in FACS-sorted repertoires, computational filtering was required.

This clonotype was seen a handful of times. No antigen is known for it. The sample holds no much larger clone one base away, and base qualities are not on file. TCR cDNA was made using 5'RACE template switching, a step that added a universal primer site and unique molecular identifiers. Priming for cDNA synthesis came from both the TCR alpha and TCR beta constant segments. Libraries were amplified in two PCR steps, with sample barcodes and sequencing adapters added in the second step. Sequencing of libraries was done on Illumina HiSeq 2500 (2x100 bp) or NovaSeq (2x150 bp). As for how the authors treated the data: Demultiplexing of reads and collapsing into UMI consensus sequences were performed with MIGEC, and V(D)J alignment was carried out with MiXCR. Vaccine-responding clonotypes were defined with edgeR using replicate PBMC samples, requiring FDR below 0.01 and a log2 fold change above 5 up to day 15. Bulk clonotypes were assigned CD4 or CD8 identity according to which sequenced CD4 or CD8 repertoire held them at higher abundance. TCRdb redid the processing of the public reads, applying fastp at Q25 and MiXCR, and retained in-frame beta chains. Records with the same CDR3 protein are collapsed into one entry carrying the most frequent genes and DNA. None of the V and J calls come from the authors' own analysis; TCRdb made them. This sample comprises a few hundred thousand distinct CDR3 sequences, roughly a sixth of them detected only once. 15% to 20% of the sample comes from the top ten.

The treatment or condition label here, explained by the study, means: live attenuated yellow fever vaccine strain. Two biological replicates of bulk PBMCs were collected at each blood-draw timepoint. A standard Ficoll-Paque protocol was used to isolate PBMCs from peripheral blood. TriZol was used to extract RNA from bulk PBMCs, CD4 and CD8 fractions, and dextramer-positive and dextramer-negative fractions. This specimen consisted of PBMCs, obtained more than 4 days after the first yellow fever vaccination. The clonotype comes from a man younger than 30 who received the YFV17D yellow fever vaccine.

The nucleotide sequence reads as follows: TGTGCCAGCAGTTACCAGGGGTCTGGGGCCAACGTCCTGACTTTC. This encodes CASSYQGSGANVLTF. The chain employs TRBV6-5 and TRBJ2-6; matching of 6 bases hints at TRBD1 as the D gene. The CDR3 measures 15 amino acids from cysteine to phenylalanine. Of all the DNA, just the CDR3 is kept, 45 bases in frame from base 1. CDR1 and CDR2 were assigned from the germline V gene as MNHEY and SVGAGI. V drops 2 bases and J drops 1 base, leaving 6 bases in between.